The 6 T cell receptor beta chains reported below all come from one sample, sequenced in a study of T cell responses to AZD1222 COVID-19 vaccine. Assay used: immunoSEQ multiplex PCR; TCRdb lists only in-frame clones, some missing. The table records about 120,000 clones, 80% to 90% of them present only once. The sample consisted of peripheral blood, taken on day 0 of MenACWY control vaccination. These receptors were taken from an adult in good health.

In nucleotides, the CDR3 is TGTGCATCGGGGGGGCTCCTTCCCAAAAACTACGAGCAGTACTTC. Translation gives CASGGLLPKNYEQYF. The chain uses TRBV6-5 and TRBJ2-7, with 8 nucleotides matching TRBD2. CDR3 length: 15 residues. CDR1 and CDR2 (germline): MNHEY, SVGAGI.

The V gene is TRBV19, the J gene TRBJ2-7, with D maybe TRBD1 (6 bases). Trimming shortened V by 3 bases and J by 5 bases, and 11 bases separated the two germline ends. In germline, CDR1 is LNHDA, CDR2 SQIVND (reference sequence). The CDR3 is 13 residues long. The CDR3 loop reads CASSITGTNEQYF. CDR3 in DNA: TGTGCCAGTAGTATTACAGGGACAAACGAGCAGTACTTC.

The rearrangement uses TRBV7-9 and TRBJ2-5; 9 nucleotides line up with TRBD2. The CDR3 runs to 16 residues. CDR1 and CDR2 from the germline V gene are SEHNR and FQNEAQ (reference sequence). J was trimmed by 1 base and V by 2 bases; bases with no gene match: 5. The CDR3, as DNA: TGTGCCAGCAGCTTACGGGCAGCGGGGGGCCAAGAGACCCAGTACTTC. It translates to CASSLRAAGGQETQYF.

The chain carries TRBV11-2 and TRBJ1-4; 7 nucleotides align to TRBD1. CDR3 length: 17 amino acids. CDR1 is SGHAT and CDR2 is FQNNGV in the germline V gene. The J segment lost 7 bases and the V segment lost 8 bases, leaving 19 bases of the junction unmatched. The CDR3 reads CASGRTGPRGDGEKLFF. CDR3 DNA sequence: TGTGCCAGCGGCAGGACAGGACCTCGAGGGGACGGTGAAAAACTGTTTTTT.

The gene calls are TRBV5-4 and TRBJ1-6; tentatively, D is TRBD1 (5 bases). Trimming removed 0 bases at V and 9 bases at J, with 16 bases between. This CDR3 has 16 residues. Germline V gene data show CDR1 as SGHNT and CDR2 as YYREEE (reference sequence). CDR3 amino acids: CASSLEAGPGGSPLHF. The CDR3 DNA follows: TGTGCCAGCAGCTTGGAGGCCGGCCCTGGGGGTTCACCCCTCCACTTT.

J is TRBJ1-4 and V is TRBV28; TRBD1 is a possible D gene (6 bases). The CDR3 runs to 14 residues. The germline V and J ends were trimmed by 6 bases and 7 bases, with 15 bases remaining between them. CDR1 and CDR2 (germline): MDHEN, SYDVKM. CDR3 sequence reads: CASRPGGQGEKLFF. The CDR3 DNA sequence: TGTGCCAGCAGGCCGGGGGGGCAGGGTGAAAAACTGTTTTTT.